This T cell receptor (beta chain) was found in a study of blood T cell repertoires in COVID-19. The wider study: Both acute and convalescent COVID-19 samples were obtained from the United States, Italy and Spain.

CDR1 is LNHDA and CDR2 is SQIVND in the germline V gene (reference sequence). This CDR3 has 15 residues. V was clipped by 4 bases and J by 4 bases; unmatched bases: 5. The sample holds a few counts of this clone. The table came from immunoSEQ multiplex PCR; TCRdb's copy has only in-frame clones and leaves some out. In the table there are approximately 270,000 clones, about 80% of which are singletons. The sequenced sample consisted of peripheral blood. This TCR was recovered from a person in their 70s with COVID-19, enrolled during active disease. The chain couples TRBV19 to TRBJ2-1; 9 bases are a match to TRBD2. CDR3 in DNA: TGTGCCAGTAGTACCGCTAGCGGGGCTTACAATGAGCAGTTCTTC. Residues: CASSTASGAYNEQFF.